A single sample gave rise to the 10 T cell receptor beta chains below, sequenced in a study of PD-1 blockade in classical Hodgkin lymphoma. Time point in this sample: cycle 4 day 1 (C4D1), after less than 7 weeks of nivolumab. In every patient, relapse followed autologous stem cell transplantation, while exposure to brentuximab vedotin differed. Starting with thawed PBMCs, CD4+ T cells were purified by magnetic negative selection. Here immunoSEQ multiplex PCR was the method, and the copy in TCRdb shows in-frame clones only, minus some. The sample shows roughly 32,000 clones, 80% to 95% of them seen only once. Here the sequenced sample was CD4+ T cells from blood, taken before the fourth cycle of nivolumab. Receptors originate from a human donor with classical Hodgkin lymphoma.

V and J are TRBV5-1 and TRBJ2-2; 8 nucleotides agree with TRBD2. The CDR3 runs 16 residues. Looked up from germline, CDR1 is SGHRS and CDR2 is YFSETQ. With V trimmed by 2 bases and J by 5 bases, 8 bases remained unmatched. CDR3 nucleotide sequence: TGCGCCAGCAGCTTCACGGGACTAGGGGCAACCGGGGAGCTGTTTTTT. Protein sequence: CASSFTGLGATGELFF.

V is TRBV19 and J is TRBJ1-1; 7 nucleotides agree with TRBD1. This CDR3 is built from 13 residues. V lost 6 bases to trimming and J lost 7 bases; unmatched junction nucleotides: 8. The germline CDR1 and CDR2 sequences are LNHDA and SQIVND (reference sequence). The CDR3 DNA is TGTGCCAGTAGCCAGACAGGGCGAAATGAAGCTTTCTTT. This gives the protein CASSQTGRNEAFF.

The chain uses TRBV30 and TRBJ2-2; no definite D call. Germline V gives CDR1 GTSNPN, CDR2 SVGIG (reference sequence). CDR3 size: 13 residues. The ends were cut back, 3 bases at V and 4 bases at J, with 9 bases in the middle. The CDR3 protein is CAWSSAFTGELFF. The CDR3 DNA reads as TGTGCCTGGAGCTCGGCGTTCACCGGGGAGCTGTTTTTT.

This rearrangement joins TRBV27 to TRBJ1-2; no definite D call. Trimming took 3 bases from V and 2 from J, leaving 10 bases between them. The CDR3 has 14 residues. Germline assignment: CDR1 MNHEY and CDR2 SMNVEV (reference sequence). This CDR3 is CASSFSVLNYGYTF. DNA of the CDR3: TGTGCCAGCAGTTTCTCCGTACTCAACTATGGCTACACCTTC.

The chain recombines TRBV6-5 with TRBJ1-4; unclear D gene. V was trimmed by 0 bases and J by 4 bases, leaving 9 bases between them. The germline CDR1 and CDR2 sequences are MNHEY and SVGAGI. CDR3 size: 15 residues. CDR3 protein: CASSYSPRHNEKLFF. In DNA, the CDR3 is TGTGCCAGCAGTTACTCTCCGAGGCATAATGAAAAACTGTTTTTT.

The chain recombines TRBV16 with TRBJ1-5; 7 bases line up with TRBD1. The CDR3 sequence is 15 residues long. Trimming took 4 bases from V and 4 from J; bases not matched to a gene: 7. Per the germline V gene, CDR1 is KGHSY and CDR2 is FQNENV. CDR3 bases: TGTGCCAGCAGCCGCGACACAGGGGTAAATCAGCCCCAGCATTTT. Translated, it gives CASSRDTGVNQPQHF. Combining the CDR3 with reference TRBV16 and TRBJ1-5 gives the whole variable domain GEEVAQTPKHLVRGEGQKAKLYCAPIKGHSYVFWYQQVLKNEFKFLISFQNENVFDETGMPKERFSAKCLPNSPCSLEIQATKLEDSAVYFCASSRDTGVNQPQHFGDGTRLSIL.

This clone was picked up one time. The chain is built from TRBV6-5 and TRBJ2-7; TRBD1 or TRBD2 may be the D gene (5 bases each). CDR1 is MNHEY and CDR2 is SVGAGI in the germline V gene. This CDR3 region has 14 residues. V was trimmed by 7 bases and J by 5 bases, leaving 18 bases between them. CDR3 nucleotide sequence: TGTGCCAGCAACCGGGCAGGGACCTCTGACGAGCAGTACTTC. It specifies CASNRAGTSDEQYF.

V gene TRBV7-2 combines with J gene TRBJ2-1, with D possibly TRBD2 on 5 matching bases. This CDR3 is 17 amino acids long. Trimming pared 5 bases from V and 8 bases from J, leaving 25 bases between. Germline loops: CDR1 SGHTA, CDR2 FQGNSA. Here the CDR3 reads CASSLPSDFIRGYEQFF. The CDR3 coding sequence is TGTGCCAGCAGCCTTCCCTCAGACTTCATAAGAGGGTATGAGCAGTTCTTC. Supplemented by reference TRBV7-2 and TRBJ2-1, the full variable domain reads GAGVSQSPSNKVTEKGKDVELRCDPISGHTALYWYRQSLGQGLEFLIYFQGNSAPDKSGLPSDRFSAERTGGSVSTLTIQRTQQEDSAVYLCASSLPSDFIRGYEQFFGPGTRLTVL.

The V and J genes are TRBV19 and TRBJ2-7; TRBD1 matches 7 bases. The CDR3 length is 13 residues. The ends lost 7 bases at V and 4 bases at J; junction bases unmatched: 7. Germline V lookup: CDR1 LNHDA, CDR2 SQIVND (reference sequence). The CDR3 nucleotides are TGTGCCAGTACCCGGGACAGCCCTTACGAGCAGTACTTC. Protein: CASTRDSPYEQYF.

V and J are TRBV28 and TRBJ2-5; the D is unclear. Germline V gene lookup returns CDR1 MDHEN and CDR2 SYDVKM. This CDR3 contains 11 residues. The V and J ends lost 1 base and 7 bases respectively, with 4 bases between them. CDR3 sequence (DNA): TGTGCCAGCAGTTTATCATGGACCCAGTACTTC. Protein sequence: CASSLSWTQYF. Variable domain in full (rest from reference TRBV28 and TRBJ2-5): DVKVTQSSRYLVKRTGEKVFLECVQDMDHENMFWYRQDPGLGLRLIYFSYDVKMKEKGDIPEGYSVSREKKERFSLILESASTNQTSMYLCASSLSWTQYFGPGTRLLVL.